This is a list of T cell receptor beta chains from one sample in a study of control samples from healthy donors and cancer patients. Produced via immunoSEQ multiplex PCR; TCRdb's table is partial and in-frame only. The table includes 150,000 to 200,000 clones, around 90% detected once. Material: blood. Receptors were obtained from a woman aged 45-59 years in good health. Both conserved end residues are part of each CDR3. Fields, in order: CDR3 length, clone size, D gene, J gene, V gene, CDR3 DNA, CDR3 protein. A D gene is named only where the DNA matches it firmly. A clone size is listed for some rows: how often the clone was seen (once, few, many), or a class if it is expanded.

16	-	-	TRBJ1-4	TRBV6-5	TGTGCCAGCAGTTACCATGGCGGTAGGGCTAATGAAAAACTGTTTTTT	CASSYHGGRANEKLFF
14	-	-	TRBJ1-2	TRBV7-2	TGTGCCAGCAGCTTAAAGGGGGGGCCCCATGGCTACACCTTC	CASSLKGGPHGYTF
13	-	-	TRBJ2-7	TRBV5-5	TGTGCCAGCAGTTGGGGGGCGGGCGCGGAGCAGTACTTC	CASSWGAGAEQYF
15	-	TRBD2	TRBJ2-2	TRBV7-9	TGTGCCAGCAGCCGATGGCCCCGGGGGGCCGGGGAGCTGTTTTTT	CASSRWPRGAGELFF
13	-	-	TRBJ1-4	TRBV15	TGTGCCACCAGCAGAGATTTCAGGGAAAAACTGTTTTTT	CATSRDFREKLFF
13	-	-	TRBJ1-1	TRBV30	TGTGCCTGGAGAGGTTCTACAGAGACTGAAGCTTTCTTT	CAWRGSTETEAFF
14	-	-	TRBJ1-3	TRBV19	TGTGCCAGTAGTCCTTCCACGGGAGGAAACACCATATATTTT	CASSPSTGGNTIYF
13	few	-	TRBJ1-3	TRBV20-1	TGCAGTGCTAGTGGGCAGACTGGAAACACCATATATTTT	CSASGQTGNTIYF
15	-	TRBD1	TRBJ1-5	TRBV7-2	TGTGCCAGCAGCCCCGGACAGGGTAGCAATCAGCCCCAGCATTTT	CASSPGQGSNQPQHF
11	-	-	TRBJ1-1	TRBV20-1	TGCAGTGCTTTCAACCGCCCTGGAGCTTTCTTT	CSAFNRPGAFF
15	-	-	TRBJ1-2	TRBV11-2	TGTGCCAGCAGCTTAGATCCGGGCAGCTACTATGGCTACACCTTC	CASSLDPGSYYGYTF
13	-	-	TRBJ1-1	TRBV11-2	TGTGCCAGCACCCTGACCCTGAGCACTGAAGCTTTCTTT	CASTLTLSTEAFF
14	-	-	TRBJ1-2	TRBV28	TGTGCCAGCAGTTTATGGACACCCAGAGATGGCTACACCTTC	CASSLWTPRDGYTF
12	-	-	TRBJ1-1	TRBV7-9	TGTGCCAGCAGCGAAGTAGGGGATGAAGCTTTCTTT	CASSEVGDEAFF
13	-	-	TRBJ1-4	TRBV28	TGTGCCAGCACCCAGGGCGCTTCTGGAAAACTGTTTTTT	CASTQGASGKLFF
13	once	-	TRBJ2-7	TRBV12-3/TRBV12-4	TGTGCCAGCAGCACACTCGAAGACGGTGTCAAGTACTTC	CASSTLEDGVKYF
16	-	-	TRBJ2-3	TRBV11-2	TGTGCCAGCAGCTTAGCAGGTAGATCCACCCACGATACGCAGTATTTT	CASSLAGRSTHDTQYF
15	once	-	TRBJ1-5	TRBV7-2	TGTGCCAGCAGCCAGGGGTCCGGGTGGGATCAGCCCCAGCATTTT	CASSQGSGWDQPQHF
14	-	-	TRBJ2-5	TRBV6-5	TGTGCCAGCAGTACCCCCGGGACGGCCGGGACCCAGTACTTC	CASSTPGTAGTQYF
15	-	-	TRBJ1-5	TRBV19	TGTGCCAGTAGTATCGTGACACTTAGCAATCAGCCCCAGCATTTT	CASSIVTLSNQPQHF
15	-	-	TRBJ1-1	TRBV5-1	TGCGCCAGCAGCTTGCCGGGACGATGGGGCACTGAAGCTTTCTTT	CASSLPGRWGTEAFF
14	-	-	TRBJ1-5	TRBV19	TGTGCCAGTAGTATTGTGGGAATTGGTCAGCCCCAGCATTTT	CASSIVGIGQPQHF
14	-	-	TRBJ2-7	TRBV15	TGTGCCACCAGCAGTCAGGGTGGTACCTACGAGCAGTACTTC	CATSSQGGTYEQYF
13	-	-	TRBJ1-1	TRBV7-2	TGTGCCAGCAGCTTATTTGGGGCCACTGAAGCTTTCTTT	CASSLFGATEAFF
14	-	-	TRBJ2-6	TRBV14	TGTGCCAGCAGCCAAGCTTCTGGGGCCAACGTCCTGACTTTC	CASSQASGANVLTF
17	-	-	TRBJ2-3	TRBV5-1	TGCGCCAGCAGCAGGGCAGGGGGACTTTTACGCACAGATACGCAGTATTTT	CASSRAGGLLRTDTQYF
15	-	TRBD1	TRBJ1-3	TRBV7-3	TGTGCCAGCAGCTCCCAGGGGGCTACTGGAAACACCATATATTTT	CASSSQGATGNTIYF
14	-	-	TRBJ1-4	TRBV2	TGTGCCAGCAGTATTAATAGGGGCTACGAAAAACTGTTTTTT	CASSINRGYEKLFF
15	-	TRBD1	TRBJ2-7	TRBV19	TGTGCCAGTAGTCTCCGGGACAGTAACTCCTACGAGCAGTACTTC	CASSLRDSNSYEQYF
14	-	-	TRBJ2-5	TRBV4-2	TGTGCCAGCAGCCAAGAGGCCAGCGGAGAGACCCAGTACTTC	CASSQEASGETQYF
19	-	-	TRBJ1-4	TRBV4-2	TGTGCCAGCAGCCTAGTTGGCGGCGGAAGGTTGCCAACTAATGAAAAACTGTTTTTT	CASSLVGGGRLPTNEKLFF
15	-	-	TRBJ1-1	TRBV9	TGTGCCAGCAGCACCTACACGGGGGTGGACACTGAAGCTTTCTTT	CASSTYTGVDTEAFF
15	-	-	TRBJ2-7	TRBV5-1	TGCGCCAGCAGCTTGGAGGCAGGGAGTCTCTACGAGCAGTACTTC	CASSLEAGSLYEQYF
16	-	-	TRBJ2-6	TRBV2	TGTGCCAGCGACGGGGGACAGCCTCCTGGGGCCAACGTCCTGACTTTC	CASDGGQPPGANVLTF
13	-	TRBD1	TRBJ1-1	TRBV29-1	TGCAGCGTTGCCGGGACAGAGAACACTGAAGCTTTCTTT	CSVAGTENTEAFF
14	-	-	TRBJ2-5	TRBV29-1	TGCAGCGTTGAAGGGGCCGGGAGACAAGAGACCCAGTACTTC	CSVEGAGRQETQYF
15	-	-	TRBJ1-6	TRBV6-5	TGTGCCAGCAGTTACTCAGGACGGACTAATTCACCCCTCCACTTT	CASSYSGRTNSPLHF
12	-	-	TRBJ1-2	TRBV30	TGTGCCTGGAGTCCAGGGGTCTATGGCTACACCTTC	CAWSPGVYGYTF
14	-	-	TRBJ2-5	TRBV6-2/TRBV6-3	TGTGCCAGCAGTTACTCGGGGGGTCAAGAGACCCAGTACTTC	CASSYSGGQETQYF
13	-	TRBD1	TRBJ2-7	TRBV13	TGTGCCAGCGGGAGACAGGGGGCCCACGAGCAGTACTTC	CASGRQGAHEQYF
17	-	TRBD2	TRBJ2-7	TRBV4-3	TGCGCCAGCAGCCAAGATCGGACTAGCTATAGCTCCTACGAGCAGTACTTC	CASSQDRTSYSSYEQYF
16	-	TRBD1	TRBJ1-5	TRBV24-1	TGTGCCACCAGTGACCCAAAACAGGGGAAGGATCAGCCCCAGCATTTT	CATSDPKQGKDQPQHF
13	once	-	TRBJ1-1	TRBV27	TGTGCCAGCAGTTTAAGTATGGCCACGGAAGCTTTCTTT	CASSLSMATEAFF
18	-	TRBD1	TRBJ2-3	TRBV9	TGTGCCAGCAGCGTCATAGATGAAGGGACAGAGTCCACAGATACGCAGTATTTT	CASSVIDEGTESTDTQYF
14	-	-	TRBJ2-2	TRBV5-1	TGCGCCAGCAGCCAACGGGTAAACACCGGGGAGCTGTTTTTT	CASSQRVNTGELFF
15	-	TRBD1	TRBJ2-7	TRBV18	TGTGCCAGCTCACCATCGTGGACAGGGGGCTACGAGCAGTACTTC	CASSPSWTGGYEQYF
16	-	TRBD1	TRBJ2-3	TRBV7-9	TGTGCCAGCAGCTCCACAGGGGGTTTAGTGACAGATACGCAGTATTTT	CASSSTGGLVTDTQYF
14	-	TRBD1	TRBJ1-1	TRBV11-2	TGTGCCAGCAGCTTGGGACAGCCGAACACTGAAGCTTTCTTT	CASSLGQPNTEAFF
17	-	TRBD1	TRBJ1-2	TRBV24-1	TGTGCCACCAGTGCCGGGACAGGGGGCGATCAGGACTATGGCTACACCTTC	CATSAGTGGDQDYGYTF
14	-	TRBD1	TRBJ1-3	TRBV28	TGTGCCAGCACCTCGGGACAGTTCGGAAACACCATATATTTT	CASTSGQFGNTIYF
14	-	-	TRBJ1-3	TRBV25-1	TGTGCCATTCATGGGCTCCTCTCCGGAAACACCATATATTTT	CAIHGLLSGNTIYF
20	once	TRBD2	TRBJ2-3	TRBV15	TGTGCCACCAGCAGGAAGACAGGGCGACTAGCGGGGGGACGGACAGATACGCAGTATTTT	CATSRKTGRLAGGRTDTQYF
16	-	-	TRBJ2-6	TRBV7-9	TGTGCCAGCAGCTTCCCCCAGCGCTCTGGGGCCAACGTCCTGACTTTC	CASSFPQRSGANVLTF
13	-	-	TRBJ2-3	TRBV27	TGTGCCAGCAGTTTAAGGGCCAGAGATACGCAGTATTTT	CASSLRARDTQYF
13	-	-	TRBJ1-2	TRBV30	TGTGCCTGGAGCCAAGACGGAACGGGTGGCTACACCTTC	CAWSQDGTGGYTF
12	-	-	TRBJ2-4	TRBV23-1	TGCGCCAGCATGAGGACCAAAAACATTCAGTACTTC	CASMRTKNIQYF
14	-	-	TRBJ1-1	TRBV29-1	TGCAGCGTTCTAAAAAGGGGCAGCGGCACTGAAGCTTTCTTT	CSVLKRGSGTEAFF